The 25 T cell receptor beta chains below were found in one sample sequenced in a study of blood T cell repertoires in COVID-19. The assay was immunoSEQ multiplex PCR, and TCRdb's table has in-frame clones only and misses some. The table lists roughly 180,000 clones, approximately 90% of them singletons. The sequenced material came from peripheral blood. The origin of the receptors is a man aged 65-85 years with active or convalescent COVID-19.

V gene TRBV5-1 combines with J gene TRBJ2-2, with a tentative D call TRBD1 (5 bases). Germline values: CDR1 SGHRS, CDR2 YFSETQ. The ends were cut back, 1 base at V and 6 bases at J, with 7 bases in the middle. CDR3 length: 13 amino acids. The CDR3 loop reads CASSLPGPGELFF. The CDR3 nucleotides are TGCGCCAGCAGCTTGCCAGGGCCCGGGGAGCTGTTTTTT.

The table lists this clone with a few counts. The gene calls are TRBV28 and TRBJ1-5; the D is unclear. The CDR3 is 16 amino acids. Trimming took 5 bases from V and 6 from J, leaving 20 bases between them. CDR1 is MDHEN, CDR2 SYDVKM, per germline. The CDR3 here is CASSSLGARGTQPQHF. CDR3 coding DNA: TGTGCCAGCAGTAGCCTTGGCGCGAGAGGTACTCAGCCCCAGCATTTT.

The chain links TRBV2 to TRBJ1-1; 7 positions agree with TRBD1. CDR3 length: 15 residues. With V trimmed by 5 bases and J by 5 bases, 11 bases remained unmatched. Looked up from germline, CDR1 is SNHLY and CDR2 is FYNNEI. The CDR3 region is CASSSRGIQRTEAFF. The CDR3 region has the DNA TGTGCCAGCAGTTCCAGGGGGATTCAAAGGACTGAAGCTTTCTTT.

This chain links TRBV21-1 with TRBJ1-6; no check of the table's D call, TRBD1, against the DNA was made. TRBV21-1 is reported as a pseudogene. The length of the CDR3 is 18 residues. The CDR3 loop reads CASSKPEKGQFGNSPLHF. DNA for the CDR3: TGTGCCAGCAGCAAACCGGAAAAGGGACAATTTGGTAATTCACCCCTCCACTTT.

Of note for this clone: The germline gene is not matched at one end of the junction; a read error may be the cause. The chain carries TRBV4-1 and TRBJ1-2, with D maybe TRBD1 (5 bases). Germline lookup yields CDR1 MGHRA and CDR2 YSYEKL. The CDR3 runs 12 residues. CDR3 sequence reads: CASSQVNRQLIF. CDR3 bases: TGCGCCAGCAGCCAAGTTAACAGGCAACTTATCTTC.

This clone showed up just a few times. This chain links TRBV2 with TRBJ2-7, with D tentatively TRBD1 (6 bases). V was pared by 8 bases and J by 1 base, with 18 bases between. In germline, CDR1 is SNHLY, CDR2 FYNNEI. This CDR3 has 15 residues. The DNA of the CDR3 is TGTGCCAGCCAACCGGCGCGCAGGGGTTCCTACGAGCAGTACTTC. Translation: CASQPARRGSYEQYF.

The rearrangement uses TRBV6-2 or TRBV6-3 and TRBJ1-1; 7 bases align to TRBD1. Germline-derived CDR1 and CDR2 are MNHEY and SVGEGT. The CDR3 length is 16 residues. Germline trimming cut 0 bases from V and 0 bases from J; bases unmatched to any gene: 4. The CDR3 coding sequence is TGTGCCAGCAGTTACTCTTCAGGGGGACTGAACACTGAAGCTTTCTTT. It specifies CASSYSSGGLNTEAFF.

V is TRBV3-1 (or the pseudogene TRBV3-2) and J is TRBJ2-5; TRBD2 is a possible D gene (6 bases). Trimming took 4 bases from V and 2 from J, leaving 14 bases between them. CDR1 LGHDT and CDR2 YNNKEL come from the germline V gene (reference sequence). This CDR3 is built from 15 residues. In DNA form, the CDR3 reads TGTGCCAGCAGCCTTATCGTGGGAGGTCAAGAGACCCAGTACTTC. Protein sequence: CASSLIVGGQETQYF.

This chain uses TRBV3-1 (or the pseudogene TRBV3-2) with TRBJ1-3, with D maybe TRBD1 (6 bases). This CDR3 spans 15 amino acids. Trimming took 0 bases from V and 0 from J, leaving 6 bases between them. The germline V gene encodes CDR1 LGHDT and CDR2 YNNKEL (reference sequence). The CDR3 DNA reads as TGTGCCAGCAGCCAAGAGGGGGCCTCTGGAAACACCATATATTTT. This translates into CASSQEGASGNTIYF.

The chain couples TRBV7-9 to TRBJ2-5, with D possibly being TRBD2 (6 bases). Germline CDR1 is SEHNR and CDR2 is FQNEAQ (reference sequence). This CDR3 is built from 16 residues. Trimming left V 1 base short and J 5 bases short, with 17 bases between. The CDR3 nucleotides read TGTGCCAGCAGCTTAGGAGCCGCTGAAGGGAGGGAGACCCAGTACTTC. Translated: CASSLGAAEGRETQYF.

The chain carries TRBV18 and TRBJ1-1; weak D call: TRBD1 (5 bases). The CDR3 sequence is 16 residues long. Germline assignment: CDR1 KGHSH and CDR2 LQKENI. Trimming removed 3 bases at V and 1 base at J, with 15 bases between. The chain's CDR3 is CASSPLRGLENTEAFF. CDR3 coding DNA: TGTGCCAGCTCACCCTTGAGGGGACTCGAGAACACTGAAGCTTTCTTT.

V usage is TRBV19 and J usage is TRBJ2-2; D is possibly TRBD1 (6 bases). Trimming shortened V by 1 base and J by 6 bases, and 12 bases separated the two germline ends. Germline CDR1 LNHDA, CDR2 SQIVND (reference sequence). The CDR3 loop spans 15 amino acids. CDR3 loop: CASSIGYRVPGELFF. In DNA, the CDR3 is TGTGCCAGTAGTATAGGCTACAGGGTCCCCGGGGAGCTGTTTTTT.

This chain uses TRBV5-4 with TRBJ1-1, with 7 bases lining up with TRBD1. V shed 6 bases and J 0 bases; nucleotides not matched to a gene: 5. From germline, CDR1 is SGHNT and CDR2 YYREEE (reference sequence). The CDR3 contains 14 residues. For the CDR3, the DNA is TGTGCCAGCACCCTCGGGACAGTGAACACTGAAGCTTTCTTT. Its protein product is CASTLGTVNTEAFF.

The V call is TRBV7-2, the J call TRBJ2-3; 10 bases line up with TRBD1. J was trimmed by 6 bases and V by 5 bases; bases with no gene match: 8. The CDR3 spans 15 residues. Germline V CDR1 and CDR2: SGHTA, FQGNSA. The CDR3 spells CASSPRQGAADTQYF. The DNA of the CDR3 is TGTGCCAGCAGCCCTAGACAGGGGGCCGCGGATACGCAGTATTTT.

V is TRBV5-1 and J is TRBJ2-2; TRBD1 aligns across 7 bases. CDR1 is SGHRS and CDR2 is YFSETQ in the germline V gene. There are 15 residues in the CDR3. After removal of 5 bases from V and 3 bases from J, the junction contained 7 bases not matched to a gene. The CDR3 nucleotides read TGCGCCAGCAGGAACCGGGACAGAGACACCGGGGAGCTGTTTTTT. Encoded protein: CASRNRDRDTGELFF.

This clone came up a few times. J is TRBJ2-1 and V is TRBV7-9; a weak D match, TRBD1 (7 bases). Germline CDR1 reads SEHNR; CDR2 reads FQNEAQ (reference sequence). The CDR3 is made up of 14 amino acids. The V end lost 5 bases, the J end lost 8 bases, and 16 bases lay between the germline ends. DNA of the CDR3: TGTGCCAGCAGCCTACACCAGGGGGGAGATGAGCAGTTCTTC. Protein sequence: CASSLHQGGDEQFF. The entire variable domain, with the rest obtained from reference TRBV7-9 and TRBJ2-1, is as follows: DTGVSQNPRHKITKRGQNVTFRCDPISEHNRLYWYRQTLGQGPEFLTYFQNEAQLEKSRLLSDRFSAERPKGSFSTLEIQRTEQGDSAMYLCASSLHQGGDEQFFGPGTRLTVL.

This chain uses TRBV7-2 with TRBJ2-4; 10 bases are a match to TRBD1. CDR3 length: 17 amino acids. Germline loops: CDR1 SGHTA, CDR2 FQGNSA. V gave up 5 bases and J gave up 7 bases; unmatched junction bases: 14. CDR3 region: CASSLRPRDRGANIQYF. The CDR3 nucleotides are TGTGCCAGCAGCCTCCGCCCCCGGGACAGGGGAGCGAACATTCAGTACTTC.

The chain carries TRBV24-1 and TRBJ2-1; D is possibly TRBD2 (5 bases). The CDR3 is 17 amino acids. Germline-derived CDR1 and CDR2 are KGHDR and SFDVKD. V shed 5 bases and J shed 0 bases, with 16 bases lying between them. The CDR3 DNA is TGTGCCACCAGTGGTAGTCCGGGATGGGACTCCTACAATGAGCAGTTCTTC. Its translation: CATSGSPGWDSYNEQFF.

This chain uses TRBV10-3 with TRBJ1-2; 8 positions match TRBD1. CDR1 ENHRY and CDR2 SYGVKD come from the germline V gene. With V trimmed by 7 bases and J by 5 bases, 6 bases remained unmatched. This CDR3 region has 13 residues. Here the CDR3 reads CAINPGGEYGYTF. In nucleotides, the CDR3 is TGTGCCATCAACCCAGGGGGCGAGTATGGCTACACCTTC.

The chain couples TRBV12-3 or TRBV12-4 to TRBJ1-1, with D hard to call. This CDR3 has 13 amino acids. V lost 4 bases, J lost 0 bases, and 6 bases lay in between. DNA of the CDR3: TGTGCCAGCAGTTCCCTCCTGAACACTGAAGCTTTCTTT. It is translated as CASSSLLNTEAFF.

The rearrangement links TRBV5-1 to TRBJ1-1; 8 positions match TRBD1. Trimming cost V 7 bases and J 4 bases; bases outside gene matches: 6. Germline V gene data show CDR1 as SGHRS and CDR2 as YFSETQ. CDR3 length: 13 residues. DNA of the CDR3: TGCGCCAGCTTGGGGACAGGTATCACTGAAGCTTTCTTT. It specifies CASLGTGITEAFF.

This clone was observed once. The rearrangement links TRBV5-1 to TRBJ2-5; D is uncertain. Trimming stripped 2 bases from V and 5 bases from J, with 10 bases between. Germline V lookup: CDR1 SGHRS, CDR2 YFSETQ. This CDR3 contains 13 residues. The CDR3 region has the DNA TGCGCCAGCAGCTTTTCATCATCCGAGACCCAGTACTTC. Translating it yields CASSFSSSETQYF.

This rearrangement joins TRBV7-2 to TRBJ1-5, with D possibly TRBD1 on 6 matching bases. The germline V and J ends were trimmed by 5 bases and 7 bases, with 9 bases remaining between them. The CDR3 has 12 amino acids. Germline CDR1 is SGHTA and CDR2 is FQGNSA. The CDR3 is CASSRDTQPQHF. DNA for the CDR3: TGTGCCAGCAGCCGGGACACCCAGCCCCAGCATTTT.

The chain links TRBV28 to TRBJ1-1, with unresolved D. V dropped 3 bases and J dropped 7 bases, with 12 bases sitting between them. CDR1 and CDR2 (germline): MDHEN, SYDVKM. The CDR3 consists of 13 residues. The CDR3 is CASSFDPYSEAFF. CDR3 bases: TGTGCCAGCAGTTTCGATCCATACAGTGAAGCTTTCTTT.

V gene TRBV6-1 combines with J gene TRBJ2-1; no clear D. The CDR3 is made up of 13 amino acids. Trimming shortened V by 2 bases and J by 6 bases, and 8 bases separated the two germline ends. CDR1 is MNHNS, CDR2 SASEGT, per germline. In DNA form, the CDR3 reads TGTGCCAGCAGTGAACCCGTCCCCAATGAGCAGTTCTTC. This gives the protein CASSEPVPNEQFF.